This TCR beta chain was captured in a study of T cells after yellow fever vaccination. Study observations and caveats: Most clones from primary vaccination resurfaced after the booster (approximately 97% CD4, 88% CD8).

This clonotype appeared a few times. Its antigen remains unknown. The germline V gene has CDR1 LGHDT and CDR2 YNNKEL (reference sequence). Trimming shortened V by 4 bases and J by 2 bases, and 15 bases separated the two germline ends. CDR3 length: 16 amino acids. Template switching with 5'RACE generated the TCR cDNA and added a universal primer site and UMIs. TCRdb fed the 5' RACE reads into MiXCR, producing one record per CDR3 protein. The table has some 200,000 distinct CDR3 sequences, approximately 3.3% seen once. The sequence was obtained from a man younger than 35 who received the YFV17D yellow fever vaccine. The sequenced sample was CD4+ T cells sorted from PBMCs, obtained 10 days after the yellow fever booster vaccination. The genes are TRBV3-1 and TRBJ2-4, with D possibly matching TRBD1 (7 bases). CDR3 in DNA: TGTGCCAGCAGCCCCCGACAGGGCGGGACCAAAAACATTCAGTACTTC. Translating it yields CASSPRQGGTKNIQYF.